The clone carrying this TCR beta chain was recorded at least ten times. Its specificity is not known. Each CDR3 protein is one row after TCRdb ran MiXCR on the reads. This table holds about 890,000 distinct CDR3 sequences, roughly 31% found once. The CDR3 contains 16 residues. V was trimmed by 5 bases and J by 0 bases, leaving 15 bases between them. Germline V gene lookup returns CDR1 SGHVS and CDR2 FQNEAQ. The data were taken from a study of T cell repertoires in cytomegalovirus infection. For the study at large: HLA-B-restricted CMV epitopes that are well studied, plus recently identified HLA-C-restricted ones, were used by the study. Whole-study findings and limits: HLA-C-restricted, CMV-specific TCR beta clonotypes were dominant ex vivo.

This sample comprised cultured CD8+ T cells from PBMCs, obtained from culture after CMV antigen stimulation. The gene calls are TRBV7-8 and TRBJ2-3; D possibly uses TRBD1 or TRBD2 (5 bases each). This TCR derives from a human donor in good health (CMV status not recorded). Some clones in this sample may be carry-over from other donors' samples. CDR3 region: CASSKSRGPSTDTQYF. The DNA for the CDR3 is TGTGCCAGCAGCAAGAGTCGGGGCCCTAGCACAGATACGCAGTATTTT.